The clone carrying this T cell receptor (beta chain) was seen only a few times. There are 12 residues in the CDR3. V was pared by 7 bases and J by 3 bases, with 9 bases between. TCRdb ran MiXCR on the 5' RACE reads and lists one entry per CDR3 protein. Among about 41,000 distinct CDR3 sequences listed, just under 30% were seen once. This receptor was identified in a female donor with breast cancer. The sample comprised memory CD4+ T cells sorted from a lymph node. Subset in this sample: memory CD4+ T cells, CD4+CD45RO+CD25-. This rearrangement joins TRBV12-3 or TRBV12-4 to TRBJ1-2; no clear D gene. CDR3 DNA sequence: TGTGCCAGCAAAGCGGCCGACTATGGCTACACCTTC. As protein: CASKAADYGYTF.